The 20 T cell receptor beta chains reported below all come from one sample, sequenced in a study of shared clonotypes between healthy human individuals. Method: immunoSEQ multiplex PCR; TCRdb's copy keeps in-frame clones and lacks some. The sample comprises a few million clones, about nine tenths of which are singletons, and approximately 0.4% rests with the top ten. The specimen sequenced was naive CD4+ T cells from PBMCs. The subset denotes: CD45RA+ positively selected. The receptor set was obtained from a man between 18 and 35 years old in good health. Some clones in this sample may be carry-over from other donors' samples.

The gene calls are TRBV10-3 and TRBJ2-7; 10 positions agree with TRBD1. Germline CDR1 ENHRY, CDR2 SYGVKD. The trim removed 9 bases at V and 5 bases at J, leaving 10 bases unmatched. The CDR3 totals 14 residues. CDR3 DNA: TGTGCCATTCGGTCCGGGACAGGGGTCCACGAGCAGTACTTC. It translates to CAIRSGTGVHEQYF.

The rearrangement joins TRBV6-1 to TRBJ2-7, with 7 bases aligning to TRBD2. The CDR3 runs to 15 residues. Germline lookup yields CDR1 MNHNS and CDR2 SASEGT. Trimming removed 4 bases from V and 1 base from J; junction bases left unmatched: 7. The CDR3 spells CASSASSSGSYEQYF. CDR3 nucleotides: TGTGCCAGCAGTGCGTCGTCTAGCGGTTCCTACGAGCAGTACTTC.

This chain's CDR3 is CASSPSGRNEQYF. CDR3 DNA sequence: TGTGCCAGCAGCCCGAGCGGGAGAAACGAGCAGTACTTC. The rearrangement links TRBV7-3 to TRBJ2-7; 8 bases map to TRBD2. From germline, CDR1 is SGHTA and CDR2 FQGTGA. Trimming took 5 bases from V and 5 from J; bases not matched to a gene: 5. The CDR3 covers 13 residues.

V gene TRBV6-6 combines with J gene TRBJ2-7; D call uncertain. Germline CDR1 reads MNHNY; CDR2 reads SVGAGI (reference sequence). There are 14 residues in the CDR3. V was trimmed by 4 bases and J by 5 bases, leaving 15 bases between them. The CDR3 coding sequence is TGTGCCAGCAGTTCCTCCCGGGCAGGAAACGAGCAGTACTTC. Amino acid sequence: CASSSSRAGNEQYF.

This clone was seen only a few times. This sequence joins TRBV18 and TRBJ2-7, with TRBD1 identical over 7 bases. CDR1 is KGHSH and CDR2 is LQKENI in the germline V gene. The CDR3 extends over 15 amino acids. Trimming removed 4 bases from V and 0 bases from J; junction bases left unmatched: 6. Here the CDR3 reads CASSQPGQSSYEQYF. CDR3 coding DNA: TGTGCCAGCTCACAACCGGGACAGAGCTCCTACGAGCAGTACTTC.

This clone has a single count. This CDR3 is also generated by other DNA sequences in the sample. This chain links TRBV15 with TRBJ2-3; D gene uncertain. CDR3 length equals 12 residues. V lost 1 base and J lost 5, with 4 bases in between. Germline CDR1 reads LNHNV; CDR2 reads YYDKDF (reference sequence). In nucleotides, the CDR3 is TGTGCCACCAGCAGAGTCGGAGATACGCAGTATTTT. Residues: CATSRVGDTQYF.

This chain links TRBV19 with TRBJ1-5, with D tentatively TRBD1 (5 bases). Germline values: CDR1 LNHDA, CDR2 SQIVND (reference sequence). The CDR3 consists of 16 residues. Trimming pared 5 bases from V and 9 bases from J, leaving 23 bases between. In DNA, the CDR3 is TGTGCCAGTAGTCCCCTCGGTTGGGGGATATACGGGCCCCAGCATTTT. As protein: CASSPLGWGIYGPQHF.

As for this clone: Other DNA sequences within the sample encode an identical CDR3. V is TRBV6-5 and J is TRBJ1-1; D is ambiguous. CDR1 MNHEY and CDR2 SVGAGI come from the germline V gene. The CDR3 has 14 residues. Trimming took off 5 bases at V and 2 bases at J, with 12 bases between the two ends. The CDR3: CASSPRTGNTEAFF. The CDR3 nucleotides read TGTGCCAGCAGTCCGAGGACGGGAAACACTGAAGCTTTCTTT.

The J gene is TRBJ2-1, the V gene TRBV5-1; D is uncertain. Trimming took 0 bases from V and 6 from J, leaving 10 bases between them. Germline lookup yields CDR1 SGHRS and CDR2 YFSETQ. The length of the CDR3 is 14 residues. Here the CDR3 DNA reads TGCGCCAGCAGCTTGGATCCGCAAGGCAATGAGCAGTTCTTC. This sequence encodes CASSLDPQGNEQFF.

Notes on this clone: The same CDR3 arises from other DNA sequences in this sample as well. The V gene is TRBV7-9, the J gene TRBJ1-4; D gene unclear. Trimming pared 5 bases from V and 0 bases from J, leaving 7 bases between. Germline CDR1 is SEHNR and CDR2 is FQNEAQ (reference sequence). The CDR3 consists of 14 residues. CDR3 amino acids: CASSPLATNEKLFF. CDR3 in DNA: TGTGCCAGCAGCCCTCTTGCAACTAATGAAAAACTGTTTTTT. Filled out from reference TRBV7-9 and TRBJ1-4, the complete variable domain reads DTGVSQNPRHKITKRGQNVTFRCDPISEHNRLYWYRQTLGQGPEFLTYFQNEAQLEKSRLLSDRFSAERPKGSFSTLEIQRTEQGDSAMYLCASSPLATNEKLFFGSGTQLSVL.

This clone was seen just once. The rearrangement links TRBV5-1 to TRBJ2-1, with D maybe TRBD2 (5 bases). Germline V gene lookup returns CDR1 SGHRS and CDR2 YFSETQ. The CDR3 has 14 amino acids. V lost 0 bases, J lost 10 bases, and 14 bases lay in between. The CDR3 DNA reads TGCGCCAGCAGCTTGGGTGGACTGAGTAGAGAGCAGTTCTTC. It encodes CASSLGGLSREQFF.

V gene TRBV28 combines with J gene TRBJ1-3, with D possibly TRBD1 on 5 matching bases. The germline gives CDR1 MDHEN, CDR2 SYDVKM. The CDR3 extends over 19 amino acids. The ends were cut back, 4 bases at V and 4 bases at J, with 26 bases in the middle. The CDR3 is CASSSAGRGPDIFGNTIYF. The CDR3 nucleotides read TGTGCCAGCAGTTCAGCAGGGCGAGGCCCAGATATTTTCGGAAACACCATATATTTT.

The chain carries TRBV30 and TRBJ2-2; possibly TRBD1 for D (5 bases). The CDR3 loop spans 13 amino acids. Germline-derived CDR1 and CDR2 are GTSNPN and SVGIG (reference sequence). Deletions cut 6 bases from V and 4 bases from J, with 12 bases between. This CDR3 reads CACHNGATGELFF. In nucleotides, the CDR3 is TGTGCCTGTCATAATGGGGCCACCGGGGAGCTGTTTTTT.

The rearrangement uses TRBV6-5 and TRBJ2-1, with a possible D match to TRBD2 (5 bases). Germline loops: CDR1 MNHEY, CDR2 SVGAGI. The V end was cut by 2 bases, the J end by 3 bases, with 14 bases between. CDR3 length: 16 amino acids. CDR3 amino acids: CASSYEWRASYNEQFF. The CDR3 DNA reads TGTGCCAGCAGTTACGAGTGGCGGGCCAGCTACAATGAGCAGTTCTTC.

The chain links TRBV5-1 to TRBJ1-2; 8 positions agree with TRBD1. CDR1 and CDR2 (germline): SGHRS, YFSETQ. Unmatched junction bases numbered 9, after V lost 0 bases and J lost 8 bases. CDR3 size: 15 residues. This chain's CDR3 is CASSLDRTGRNGYTF. CDR3 in DNA: TGCGCCAGCAGCTTGGACCGGACAGGGCGGAACGGCTACACCTTC.

This chain links TRBV6-1 with TRBJ2-1; D is unclear. The V end lost 2 bases, the J end lost 13 bases, and 9 bases lay between the germline ends. CDR1 and CDR2 (germline): MNHNS, SASEGT. CDR3 length: 11 residues. CDR3 coding DNA: TGTGCCAGCAGTGAACTTGGAGCTCAGTTCTTC. This gives the protein CASSELGAQFF.

The CDR3 loop is CASSSPTPPYEQYF. CDR3 bases: TGTGCCAGCAGTTCCCCGACACCCCCCTACGAGCAGTACTTC. The gene calls are TRBV2 and TRBJ2-7; D is undetermined. The V end lost 5 bases, the J end lost 2 bases, and 13 bases lay between the germline ends. The CDR3 runs 14 residues. CDR1 is SNHLY and CDR2 is FYNNEI in the germline V gene.

This chain uses TRBV29-1 with TRBJ2-1; no clear D. The V end lost 6 bases, the J end lost 2 bases, and 5 bases lay between the germline ends. Germline CDR1 and CDR2: SQVTM and ANQGSEA. The CDR3 totals 11 residues. The CDR3 is CSVPAYNEQFF. The CDR3 DNA reads TGCAGCGTCCCAGCCTACAATGAGCAGTTCTTC.

The chain links TRBV14 to TRBJ2-3; D unresolved. The germline gives CDR1 SGHDN, CDR2 FVKESK. The V end lost 6 bases, the J end lost 4 bases, and 5 bases lay between the germline ends. The CDR3 runs to 11 residues. Here the CDR3 DNA reads TGTGCCAGCAGTATCGCAGATACGCAGTATTTT. Its protein is CASSIADTQYF.

The chain links TRBV2 to TRBJ2-7; 16 bases align to TRBD2. The CDR3 length is 14 residues. Germline lookup yields CDR1 SNHLY and CDR2 FYNNEI. V lost 7 bases and J lost 12; bases outside the gene matches: 9. The CDR3: CASTPGLAGGPGYF. DNA for the CDR3: TGTGCCAGCACACCGGGACTAGCGGGAGGGCCGGGGTACTTC. Variable domain in full (rest from reference TRBV2 and TRBJ2-7): EPEVTQTPSHQVTQMGQEVILRCVPISNHLYFYWYRQILGQKVEFLVSFYNNEISEKSEIFDDQFSVERPDGSNFTLKIRSTKLEDSAMYFCASTPGLAGGPGYFGPGTRLTVT.